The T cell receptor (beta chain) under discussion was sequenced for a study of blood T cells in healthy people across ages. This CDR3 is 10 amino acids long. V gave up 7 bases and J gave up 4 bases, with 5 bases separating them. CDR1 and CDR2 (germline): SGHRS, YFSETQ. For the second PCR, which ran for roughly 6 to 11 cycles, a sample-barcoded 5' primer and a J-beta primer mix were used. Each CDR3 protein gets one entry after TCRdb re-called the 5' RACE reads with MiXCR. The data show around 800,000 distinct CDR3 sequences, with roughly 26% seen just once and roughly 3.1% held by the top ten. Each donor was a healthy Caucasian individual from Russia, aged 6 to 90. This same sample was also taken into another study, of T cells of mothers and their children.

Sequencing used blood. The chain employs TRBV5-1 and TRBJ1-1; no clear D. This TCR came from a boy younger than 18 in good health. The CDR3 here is CASWGTEAFF. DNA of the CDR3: TGCGCCAGCTGGGGCACTGAAGCTTTCTTT.